One sample yielded the 16 T cell receptor beta chains listed below, sequenced in a study of T cell responses to AZD1222 COVID-19 vaccine. Generated by immunoSEQ multiplex PCR, the TCRdb table keeps only in-frame clones and is missing some. The sample lists about 140,000 clones; around 93% were seen once. This sample comprised peripheral blood, obtained on day 0 of AZD1222 vaccination. These receptors originate from an adult in good health.

The V and J genes are TRBV7-8 and TRBJ2-2; no reliable D call. V was pared by 5 bases and J by 2 bases, with 18 bases between. This CDR3 is built from 17 residues. The V gene's germline CDR1 is SGHVS and CDR2 FQNEAQ. The CDR3 sequence: CASSLPGRIENTGELFF. In nucleotides, the CDR3 is TGTGCCAGCAGCCTACCGGGCCGGATCGAAAACACCGGGGAGCTGTTTTTT.

This chain joins TRBV7-9 and TRBJ2-7, with D unclear. From germline, CDR1 is SEHNR and CDR2 FQNEAQ (reference sequence). V lost 3 bases and J 2 bases, leaving 5 bases between the germline ends. The CDR3 runs 12 residues. As DNA, the CDR3 is TGTGCCAGCAGCTTGACCCCCTACGAGCAGTACTTC. The encoded protein is CASSLTPYEQYF.

This clone was seen once. The chain couples TRBV5-1 to TRBJ2-1; 10 bases fit TRBD2. Germline assignment: CDR1 SGHRS and CDR2 YFSETQ. V trimming: 5 bases; J trimming: 3 bases; junction bases outside the gene matches: 5. CDR3 size: 15 residues. CDR3 in DNA: TGCGCCAGCAGTACCGGGACTAGCGACTACAATGAGCAGTTCTTC. Translating gives CASSTGTSDYNEQFF.

The genes are TRBV30 and TRBJ1-2; no clear D gene. The germline CDR1 and CDR2 sequences are GTSNPN and SVGIG (reference sequence). Trimming left V 6 bases short and J 4 bases short, with 12 bases between. The length of the CDR3 is 12 residues. CDR3 in DNA: TGTGCCTGTTCACGATGGAGCTATGGCTACACCTTC. Translated, it gives CACSRWSYGYTF.

The chain has TRBV29-1 and TRBJ1-5; D is possibly TRBD1 (6 bases). CDR3 size: 13 residues. V lost 4 bases, J lost 5 bases, and 12 bases lay in between. CDR1 and CDR2 (germline): SQVTM, ANQGSEA. The CDR3 sequence is CSVGRDKHQPQHF. DNA of the CDR3: TGCAGCGTTGGGCGGGACAAACATCAGCCCCAGCATTTT.

The rearrangement joins TRBV19 to TRBJ1-1; a weak D match, TRBD1 (5 bases). V was shortened by 8 bases and J by 7 bases, with 17 bases between the two germline ends. Germline lookup yields CDR1 LNHDA and CDR2 SQIVND (reference sequence). The CDR3 runs 13 residues. CDR3 loop: CASGPGGDVEAFF. Here the CDR3 DNA reads TGTGCCAGTGGGCCGGGGGGGGACGTTGAAGCTTTCTTT.

CDR3 nucleotide sequence: TGTGCCAGCAGCCGGGCGGACGAGCAGTACTTC. Translated: CASSRADEQYF. The chain carries TRBV7-9 and TRBJ2-7; D call uncertain. Germline CDR1 reads SEHNR; CDR2 reads FQNEAQ (reference sequence). The CDR3 extends over 11 amino acids. V lost 5 bases and J 5 bases, leaving 7 bases between the germline ends.

This clone was seen only a few times. V usage is TRBV5-1 and J usage is TRBJ1-1; 11 bases line up with TRBD1. Germline-derived CDR1 and CDR2 are SGHRS and YFSETQ. V lost 3 bases, J lost 3 bases, and 4 bases stayed unmatched. CDR3 length: 15 residues. The CDR3 sequence is CASSWTGGGDTEAFF. The CDR3 DNA is TGCGCCAGCAGCTGGACAGGGGGCGGGGACACTGAAGCTTTCTTT.

CDR3 sequence (DNA): TGTGCCAGCCGTGGCGGACCCCCCAGGGAGAACGGCTACACCTTC. The encoded protein is CASRGGPPRENGYTF. The V gene is TRBV2, the J gene TRBJ1-2; TRBD1 might be the D (5 bases). The CDR3 spans 15 residues. Trimming left V 8 bases short and J 8 bases short, with 24 bases between. The germline CDR1 and CDR2 sequences are SNHLY and FYNNEI.

The V gene is TRBV3-1 (or the pseudogene TRBV3-2), the J gene TRBJ2-3, with D uncertain. The V end lost 2 bases, the J end lost 1 base, and 10 bases lay between the germline ends. The CDR3 contains 15 residues. CDR1 and CDR2 from the germline V gene are LGHDT and YNNKEL (reference sequence). Here the CDR3 DNA reads TGTGCCAGCAGCCAACGACTTGGCCGCACAGATACGCAGTATTTT. The encoded protein is CASSQRLGRTDTQYF.

The chain recombines TRBV5-1 with TRBJ1-4; TRBD1 is a possible D gene (6 bases). Germline CDR1 is SGHRS and CDR2 is YFSETQ. CDR3 length: 18 amino acids. V lost 4 bases to trimming and J lost 0 bases, with 19 bases between them. As DNA, the CDR3 is TGCGCCAGCAGCACCTCCGTGGACAGTCTCGCAACTAATGAAAAACTGTTTTTT. Amino acid sequence: CASSTSVDSLATNEKLFF.

The CDR3 bases are TGTGCCAGCAGTGAATATTCTACCGACAGGGCTTTCCATGGCTACACCTTC. Its translation: CASSEYSTDRAFHGYTF. J is TRBJ1-2 and V is TRBV6-1; 7 nucleotides match TRBD1. Germline loops: CDR1 MNHNS, CDR2 SASEGT. The junction had 15 bases not matched to a gene; V was cut back by 2 bases and J by 6 bases. The CDR3 has 17 amino acids.

This rearrangement joins TRBV10-3 to TRBJ2-7; 7 bases are shared with TRBD1. J lost 12 bases, V lost 7 bases, and 9 bases had no gene match. This CDR3 spans 11 amino acids. CDR1 is ENHRY, CDR2 SYGVKD, per germline. This CDR3 is CAITGQKSPYF. Written as DNA, the CDR3 is TGTGCCATCACGGGACAGAAAAGTCCGTACTTC.

This clone was counted once. The rearrangement links TRBV18 to TRBJ2-3; 10 bases agree with TRBD2. The germline V gene has CDR1 KGHSH and CDR2 LQKENI. The CDR3 covers 14 residues. V lost 3 bases, J lost 4 bases, and 1 base stayed unmatched. CDR3 nucleotide sequence: TGTGCCAGCTCACCGGGACTAGCGTCAGATACGCAGTATTTT. It specifies CASSPGLASDTQYF.

The chain has TRBV9 and TRBJ1-2; TRBD1 aligns across 9 bases. The CDR3 runs to 15 residues. CDR1 and CDR2 from the germline V gene are SGDLS and YYNGEE. Germline trimming cut 2 bases from V and 2 bases from J; bases unmatched to any gene: 4. CDR3 sequence (DNA): TGTGCCAGCAGCGTCCAGACAGGGGGAAACTATGGCTACACCTTC. Its translation is CASSVQTGGNYGYTF.

The CDR3 bases are TGTGCCAGCAGTGCAGTCCGCGGGGCCCACTACGAGCAGTACTTC. It codes for CASSAVRGAHYEQYF. The chain employs TRBV2 and TRBJ2-7, with D perhaps matching TRBD2 (6 bases). V dropped 4 bases and J dropped 3 bases, with 16 bases sitting between them. Germline CDR1 reads SNHLY; CDR2 reads FYNNEI. The CDR3 is 15 amino acids. The entire variable domain, with the rest obtained from reference TRBV2 and TRBJ2-7, is as follows: EPEVTQTPSHQVTQMGQEVILRCVPISNHLYFYWYRQILGQKVEFLVSFYNNEISEKSEIFDDQFSVERPDGSNFTLKIRSTKLEDSAMYFCASSAVRGAHYEQYFGPGTRLTVT.